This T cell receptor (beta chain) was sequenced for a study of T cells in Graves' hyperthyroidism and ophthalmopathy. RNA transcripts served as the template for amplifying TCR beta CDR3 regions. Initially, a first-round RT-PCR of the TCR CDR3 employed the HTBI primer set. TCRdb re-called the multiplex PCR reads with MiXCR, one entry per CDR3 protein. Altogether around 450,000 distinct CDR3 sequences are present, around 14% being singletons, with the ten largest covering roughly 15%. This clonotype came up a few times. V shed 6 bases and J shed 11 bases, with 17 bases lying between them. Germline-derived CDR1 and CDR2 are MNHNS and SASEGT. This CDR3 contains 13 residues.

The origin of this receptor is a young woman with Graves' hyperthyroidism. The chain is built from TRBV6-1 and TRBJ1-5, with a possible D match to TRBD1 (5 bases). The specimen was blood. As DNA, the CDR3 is TGTGCCAGCAGGAGGGGCCTTTTCGTGTCCCAGCATTTT. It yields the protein CASRRGLFVSQHF.